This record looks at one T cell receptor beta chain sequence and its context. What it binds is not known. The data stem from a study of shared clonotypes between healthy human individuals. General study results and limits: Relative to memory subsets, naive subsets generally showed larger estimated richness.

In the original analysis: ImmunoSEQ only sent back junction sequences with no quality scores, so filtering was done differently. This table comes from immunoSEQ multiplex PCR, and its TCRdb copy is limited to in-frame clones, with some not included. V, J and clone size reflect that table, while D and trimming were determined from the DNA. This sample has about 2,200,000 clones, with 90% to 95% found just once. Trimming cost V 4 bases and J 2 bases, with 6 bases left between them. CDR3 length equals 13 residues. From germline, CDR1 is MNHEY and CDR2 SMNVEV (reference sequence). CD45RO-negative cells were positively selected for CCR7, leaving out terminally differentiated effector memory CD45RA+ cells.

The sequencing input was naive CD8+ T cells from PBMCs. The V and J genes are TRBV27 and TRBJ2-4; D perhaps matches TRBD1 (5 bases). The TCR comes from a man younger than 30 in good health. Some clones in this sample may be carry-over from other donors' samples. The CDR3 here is CASSSGSKNIQYF. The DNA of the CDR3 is TGTGCCAGCAGTTCAGGGTCCAAAAACATTCAGTACTTC.